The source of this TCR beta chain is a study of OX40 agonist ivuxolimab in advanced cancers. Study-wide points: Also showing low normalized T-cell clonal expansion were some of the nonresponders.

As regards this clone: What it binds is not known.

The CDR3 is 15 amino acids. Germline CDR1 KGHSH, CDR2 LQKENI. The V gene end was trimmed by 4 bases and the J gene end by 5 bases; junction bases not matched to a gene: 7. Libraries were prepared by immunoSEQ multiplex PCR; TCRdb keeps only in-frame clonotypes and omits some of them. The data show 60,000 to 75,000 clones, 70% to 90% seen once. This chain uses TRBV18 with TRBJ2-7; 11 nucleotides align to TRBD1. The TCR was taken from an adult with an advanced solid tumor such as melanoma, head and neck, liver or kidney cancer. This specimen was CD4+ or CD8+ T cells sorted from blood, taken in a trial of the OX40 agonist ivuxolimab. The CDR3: CASSLGDRGFDEQYF. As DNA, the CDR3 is TGTGCCAGCTCACTGGGGGACAGGGGGTTCGACGAGCAGTACTTC.